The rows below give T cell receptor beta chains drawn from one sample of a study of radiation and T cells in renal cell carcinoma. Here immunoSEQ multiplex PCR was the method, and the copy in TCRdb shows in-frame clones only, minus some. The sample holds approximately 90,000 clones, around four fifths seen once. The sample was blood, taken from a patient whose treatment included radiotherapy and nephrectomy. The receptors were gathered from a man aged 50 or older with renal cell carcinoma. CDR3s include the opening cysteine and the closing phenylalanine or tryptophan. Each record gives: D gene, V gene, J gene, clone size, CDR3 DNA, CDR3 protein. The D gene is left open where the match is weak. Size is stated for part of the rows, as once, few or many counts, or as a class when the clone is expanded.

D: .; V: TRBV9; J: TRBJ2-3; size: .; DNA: TGTGCCAGCAGCGTAGCCGGGGATAGAGATACGCAGTATTTT; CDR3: CASSVAGDRDTQYF
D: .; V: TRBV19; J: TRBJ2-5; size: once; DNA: TGTGCCAGTAGCACAGGGTCTTGGGAGACCCAGTACTTC; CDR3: CASSTGSWETQYF
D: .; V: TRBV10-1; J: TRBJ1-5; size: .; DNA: TGCGCCAGCAGTGAGCAACGGGGGCAGCCCCAGCATTTT; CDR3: CASSEQRGQPQHF
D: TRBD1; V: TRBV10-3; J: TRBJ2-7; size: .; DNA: TGTGCCATCAGCGGGGGACAGGCCCTGTTC; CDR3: CAISGGQALF
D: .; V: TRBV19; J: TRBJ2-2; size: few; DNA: TGTGCCAGTAGTATATGGAGTGGGAGCGCCGGGGAGCTGTTTTTT; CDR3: CASSIWSGSAGELFF
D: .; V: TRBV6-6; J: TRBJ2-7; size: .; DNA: TGTGCCAGCAAGGATTCTGGTCCGAGGGACGAGCAGTACTTC; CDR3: CASKDSGPRDEQYF
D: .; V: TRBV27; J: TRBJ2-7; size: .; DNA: TGTGCCGCCGGTCGGGAAGGAGCCTACGAGCAGTACTTC; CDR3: CAAGREGAYEQYF
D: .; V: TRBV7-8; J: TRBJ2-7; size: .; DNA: TGTGCCAGCAGCCACCGGGACGGATCCTACGAGCAGTACTTC; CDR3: CASSHRDGSYEQYF
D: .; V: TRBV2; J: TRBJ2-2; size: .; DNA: TGTGCCAGCAGTGACCGAAGACTAAGTGACACCGGGGAGCTGTTTTTT; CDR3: CASSDRRLSDTGELFF
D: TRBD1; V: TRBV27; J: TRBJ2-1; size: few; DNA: TGTGCCAGCAGTGGGACAGGGCCCAGGTCCAACAATGAGCAGTTCTTC; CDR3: CASSGTGPRSNNEQFF
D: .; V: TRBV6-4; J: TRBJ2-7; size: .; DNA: TGTGCCAGCAGTGACTCAGAGGGGGGCGAGCAGTACTTC; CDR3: CASSDSEGGEQYF
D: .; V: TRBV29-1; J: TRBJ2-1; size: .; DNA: TGCAGCGTTTCCGGGGGGCGAGGGTTTCAGGGCGATGAGCAGTTCTTC; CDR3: CSVSGGRGFQGDEQFF
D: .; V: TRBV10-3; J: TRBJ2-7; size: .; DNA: TGTGCCACTCAAAGGCAAGACACGTTCTACGAGCAGTACTTC; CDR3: CATQRQDTFYEQYF
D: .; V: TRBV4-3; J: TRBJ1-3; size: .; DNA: TGCGCCAGCAGCCAAGCCGCAGGGGTCTTGGGAAACACCATATATTTT; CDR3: CASSQAAGVLGNTIYF
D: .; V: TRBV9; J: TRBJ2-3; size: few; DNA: TGTGCCAGCAGCGCGCGGGGGCCCCTAGATACGCAGTATTTT; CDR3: CASSARGPLDTQYF
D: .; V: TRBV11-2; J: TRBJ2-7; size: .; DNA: TGTGCCAGCAGCGCCGCCTACGAGCAGTACTTC; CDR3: CASSAAYEQYF
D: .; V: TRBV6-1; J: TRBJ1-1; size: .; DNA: TGTGCCAGCTGGCAAGGGTGGGGCACTGAAGCTTTCTTT; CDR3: CASWQGWGTEAFF
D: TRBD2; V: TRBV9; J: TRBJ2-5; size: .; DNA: TGTGCCAGCAGCGTTAGCGGGGGCCTCCGTGAGACCCAGTACTTC; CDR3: CASSVSGGLRETQYF
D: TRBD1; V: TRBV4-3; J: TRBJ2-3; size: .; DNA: TGCGCCAGCAGCCAAGAATACAGGGGCCCAGATACGCAGTATTTT; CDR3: CASSQEYRGPDTQYF
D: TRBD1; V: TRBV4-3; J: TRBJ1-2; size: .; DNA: TGCGCCAGCAGCCGAGAGACAGGGCCCTATGGCTACACCTTC; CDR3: CASSRETGPYGYTF
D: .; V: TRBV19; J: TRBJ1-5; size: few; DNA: TGTGCCAGTAGATTCGCGGGTAATCAGCCCCAGCATTTT; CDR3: CASRFAGNQPQHF
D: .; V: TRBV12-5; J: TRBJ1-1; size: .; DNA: TGTGCTAGTGGTTTTGGGACGGGGGTTAGGGCGACAAACATGAACACTGAAGCTTTCTTT; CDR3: CASGFGTGVRATNMNTEAFF
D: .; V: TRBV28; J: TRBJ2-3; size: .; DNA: TGTGCCAGCAGTTTTTCCTCGGGAAGGGCAGATACGCAGTATTTT; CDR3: CASSFSSGRADTQYF